These T cell receptor beta chains were read from a single sample in a study of blood T cells in healthy people across ages. TCRdb ran MiXCR on the 5' RACE reads and lists one entry per CDR3 protein. The sample comprises 1.2 million to 1.5 million distinct CDR3 sequences, around two fifths of which are singletons, and 7.9% rests with the top ten. The sample was blood. The receptors derive from a young woman in good health. Both conserved end residues are part of each CDR3.

TRBV4-1	TRBJ2-1	CASSQPAVLSQFF
TRBV5-1	TRBJ2-5	CASSQSGTLQETQYF
TRBV6-5	TRBJ2-7	CASSYGTPLYEQYF
TRBV11-2	TRBJ1-2	CASRTIRDTFPEGYTF
TRBV27	TRBJ2-1	CATGGASGTFHNEQFF
TRBV5-5	TRBJ2-1	CASTLRGPSNEQFF
TRBV2	TRBJ2-1	CASMDSGGSYNEQFF
TRBV7-2	-	CASSYIPGGRYEQYF
TRBV5-1	TRBJ1-3	CASSRETGYSGNTIYF
TRBV30	TRBJ1-5	CAWSVPGRQFNQPQHF
TRBV25-1	TRBJ1-4	CASSEFAREGKTNEKLFF
TRBV4-3	TRBJ2-1	CASSQGSGGRGQFF
TRBV6-1	TRBJ2-1	CASKRDLYNEQFF
TRBV27	TRBJ1-1	CASSLGTSGNEAFF
TRBV14	TRBJ2-1	CASKKRLGEQFF
TRBV5-5	TRBJ2-7	CASSLWQTEQYF
TRBV29-1	TRBJ2-1	CSVTEDNEQFF
TRBV5-6	TRBJ2-3	CASSLQQGAADTQYF
TRBV28	TRBJ2-4	CASSFSNPPGIQYF
TRBV5-1	-	CASSLEGQGIDEQYF
TRBV27	TRBJ1-2	CASSLRQDSHDSYGYTF
TRBV20-1	TRBJ2-1	CSARDPATGLANNEQFF
TRBV5-1	TRBJ2-1	CASSLDRDRVYNEQFF
TRBV28	TRBJ2-1	CASYSPGSSYNEQFF
TRBV5-1	TRBJ2-3	CASSKEPGGTQYF
TRBV5-5	TRBJ2-7	CASSIHPGTGAYEQYF
TRBV19	TRBJ2-3	CASSYQPDTQYF
TRBV29-1	TRBJ2-7	CSVEDPTGANEQYF
TRBV28	TRBJ2-7	CASRSVSISEQYF
TRBV5-6	TRBJ1-2	CASSRTVNPYGYTF
TRBV12-3/TRBV12-4	TRBJ2-7	CASGDRATYEQYF
TRBV27	TRBJ1-2	CASSSSTRDPWGYTF
TRBV6-5	TRBJ1-1	CASSSGEGDTEAFF
TRBV28	TRBJ2-7	CASSTPKGLENEQYF
TRBV20-1	TRBJ1-2	CSAPTGGLYGYTF
TRBV20-1	TRBJ2-5	CSARGAANGGQETQYF
TRBV20-1	TRBJ2-7	CSMGGLREGEKGYEQYF
TRBV14	TRBJ2-1	CASSQDAASGSNEQFF
TRBV21-1	TRBJ2-7	CASSYNRDRREQYF
TRBV3-1	TRBJ1-1	CASSPLWGEDTEAFF
TRBV6-5	TRBJ1-6	CASTLTGVDNSPLHF
TRBV29-1	TRBJ2-1	CSAAGYNEQFF
TRBV6-5	TRBJ2-3	CASSYGTGKGTDTQYF
TRBV20-1	TRBJ1-3	CSARGGRDASGNTIYF
TRBV4-1	TRBJ1-4	CASSRSGRTNEKLFF
TRBV5-1	TRBJ2-5	CASKPATQETQYF
TRBV9	TRBJ1-5	CASSVGYQQPQHF
TRBV5-1	TRBJ2-1	CASSSAGIREQFF
TRBV10-3	TRBJ1-1	CAISGRGDEAFF
TRBV6-5	TRBJ2-3	CASSYSQRGLSSADTQYF
TRBV4-1	TRBJ1-1	CASSPPGAGGTEAFF
TRBV25-1	TRBJ2-1	CASSEQQSSYNEQFF
TRBV3-1	TRBJ2-3	CASSQDLVSTGTDTQYF
TRBV3-1	TRBJ2-1	CASEGILYNEQFF
TRBV7-2	TRBJ1-2	CASSFWGGNGYTF
TRBV29-1	TRBJ2-1	CSVREPGPNEQFF
TRBV12-3/TRBV12-4	TRBJ1-6	CASSSTGTANSPLHF